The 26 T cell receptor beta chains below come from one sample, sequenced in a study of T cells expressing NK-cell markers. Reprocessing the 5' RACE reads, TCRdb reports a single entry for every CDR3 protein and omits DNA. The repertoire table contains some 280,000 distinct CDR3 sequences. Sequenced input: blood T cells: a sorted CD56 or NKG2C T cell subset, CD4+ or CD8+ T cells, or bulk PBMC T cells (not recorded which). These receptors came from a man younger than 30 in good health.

The CDR3 region is CASSVTLSNGDTQYF. The V call is TRBV11-3, the J call TRBJ2-3. The CDR3 spans 15 residues. Germline V gives CDR1 SGHNT, CDR2 YENEEA.

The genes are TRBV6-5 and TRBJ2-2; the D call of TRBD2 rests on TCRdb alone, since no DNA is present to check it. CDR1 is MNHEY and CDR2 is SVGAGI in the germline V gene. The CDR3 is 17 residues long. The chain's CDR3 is CASSSTSGSIGTGELFF.

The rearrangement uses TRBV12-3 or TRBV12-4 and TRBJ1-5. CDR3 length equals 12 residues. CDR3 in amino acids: CAEAVVRQPQHF.

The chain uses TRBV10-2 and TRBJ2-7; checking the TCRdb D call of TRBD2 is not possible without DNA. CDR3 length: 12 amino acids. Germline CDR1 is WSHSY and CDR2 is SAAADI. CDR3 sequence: CASGTRGDEQYF.

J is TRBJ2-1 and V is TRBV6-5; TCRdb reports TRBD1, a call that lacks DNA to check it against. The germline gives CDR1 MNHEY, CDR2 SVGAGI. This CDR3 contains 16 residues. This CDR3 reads CASSYSGGASYNEQFF.

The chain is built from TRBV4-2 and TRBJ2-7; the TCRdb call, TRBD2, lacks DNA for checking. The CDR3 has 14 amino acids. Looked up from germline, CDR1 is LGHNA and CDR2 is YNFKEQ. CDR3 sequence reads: CASSSRLDSYEQYF.

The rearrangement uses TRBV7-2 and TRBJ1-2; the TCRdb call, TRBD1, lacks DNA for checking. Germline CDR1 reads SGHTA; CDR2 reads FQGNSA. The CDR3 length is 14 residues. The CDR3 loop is CASSLVAGGSGYTF.

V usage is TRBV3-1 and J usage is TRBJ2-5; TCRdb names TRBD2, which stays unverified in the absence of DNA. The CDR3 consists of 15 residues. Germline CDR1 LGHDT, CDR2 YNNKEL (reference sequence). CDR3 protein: CASSQDPAGRETQYF.

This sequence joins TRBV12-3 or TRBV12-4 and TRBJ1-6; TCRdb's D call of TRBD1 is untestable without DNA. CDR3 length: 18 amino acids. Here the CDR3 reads CASSFAGGGTGYNSPLHF.

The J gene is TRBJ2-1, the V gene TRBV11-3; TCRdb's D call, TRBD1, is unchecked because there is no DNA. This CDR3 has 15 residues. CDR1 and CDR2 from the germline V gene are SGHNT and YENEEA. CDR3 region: CASSSSGTGVNEQFF.

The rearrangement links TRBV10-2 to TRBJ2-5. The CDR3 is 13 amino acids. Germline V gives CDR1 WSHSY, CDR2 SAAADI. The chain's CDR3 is CASSASRKETQYF.

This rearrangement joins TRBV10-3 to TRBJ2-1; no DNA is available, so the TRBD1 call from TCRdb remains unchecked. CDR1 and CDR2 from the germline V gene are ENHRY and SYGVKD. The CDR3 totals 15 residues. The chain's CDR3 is CAITPGPLDYNEQFF.

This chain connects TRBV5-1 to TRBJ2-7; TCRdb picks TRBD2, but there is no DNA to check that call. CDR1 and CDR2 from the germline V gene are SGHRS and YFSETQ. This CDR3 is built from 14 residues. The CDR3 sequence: CASSSAGGPYEQYF.

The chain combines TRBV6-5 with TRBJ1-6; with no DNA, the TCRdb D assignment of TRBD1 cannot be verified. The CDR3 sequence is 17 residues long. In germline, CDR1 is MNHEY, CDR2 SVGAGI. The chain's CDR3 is CASSYYRDRGEDSPLHF.

CDR3 sequence reads: CASSLRLAGGTNNEQFF. The chain carries TRBV14 and TRBJ2-1; TCRdb picks TRBD2, but there is no DNA to check that call. Germline CDR1 is SGHDN and CDR2 is FVKESK. This CDR3 has 17 amino acids. Combining the CDR3 with reference TRBV14 and TRBJ2-1 gives the whole variable domain EAGVTQFPSHSVIEKGQTVTLRCDPISGHDNLYWYRRVMGKEIKFLLHFVKESKQDESGMPNNRFLAERTGGTYSTLKVQPAELEDSGVYFCASSLRLAGGTNNEQFFGPGTRLTVL.

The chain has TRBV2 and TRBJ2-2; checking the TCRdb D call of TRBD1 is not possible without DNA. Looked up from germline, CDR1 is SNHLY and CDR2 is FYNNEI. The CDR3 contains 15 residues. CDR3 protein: CASSESLGSTGELFF.

The CDR3 spells CASRPLAGVGNEQFF. The rearrangement uses TRBV7-2 and TRBJ2-1; TCRdb selects TRBD2, and the lack of DNA leaves this call unchecked. From germline, CDR1 is SGHTA and CDR2 FQGNSA. This CDR3 has 15 amino acids.

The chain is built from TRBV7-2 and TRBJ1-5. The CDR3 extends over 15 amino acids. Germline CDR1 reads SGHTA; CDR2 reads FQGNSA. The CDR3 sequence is CASSLEWGRDQPQHF.

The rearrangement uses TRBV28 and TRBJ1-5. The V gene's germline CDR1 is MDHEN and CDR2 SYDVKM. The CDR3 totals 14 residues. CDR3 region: CASSFGRRDQPQHF.

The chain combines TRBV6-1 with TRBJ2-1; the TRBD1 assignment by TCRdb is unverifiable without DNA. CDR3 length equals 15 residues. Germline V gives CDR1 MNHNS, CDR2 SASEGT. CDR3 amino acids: CASNPQGGRYNEQFF.

CDR3 sequence: CASSLSGQGWTEAFF. V and J are TRBV5-1 and TRBJ1-1; as DNA is missing, the TRBD1 call by TCRdb cannot be tested. The germline V gene encodes CDR1 SGHRS and CDR2 YFSETQ. The CDR3 has 15 amino acids.

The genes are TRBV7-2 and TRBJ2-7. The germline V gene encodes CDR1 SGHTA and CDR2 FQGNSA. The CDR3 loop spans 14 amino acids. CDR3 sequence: CASSLEANSYEQYF.

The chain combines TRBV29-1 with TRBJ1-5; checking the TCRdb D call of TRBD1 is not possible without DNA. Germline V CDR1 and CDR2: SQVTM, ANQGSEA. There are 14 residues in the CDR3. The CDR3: CSVRTGAVNQPQHF.

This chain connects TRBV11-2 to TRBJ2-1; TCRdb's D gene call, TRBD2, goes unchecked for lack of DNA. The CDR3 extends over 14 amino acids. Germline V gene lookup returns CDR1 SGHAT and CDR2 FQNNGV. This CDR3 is CASSLEAGTNEQFF.

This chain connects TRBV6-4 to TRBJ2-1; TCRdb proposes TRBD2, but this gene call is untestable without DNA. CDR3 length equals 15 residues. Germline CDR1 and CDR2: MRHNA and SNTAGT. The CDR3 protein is CASSLRGSIANEQFF.

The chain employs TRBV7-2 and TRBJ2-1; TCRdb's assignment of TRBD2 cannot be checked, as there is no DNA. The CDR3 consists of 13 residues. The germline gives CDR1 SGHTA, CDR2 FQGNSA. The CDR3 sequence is CASSLAGLSEQFF.